The source of this T cell receptor beta chain is a study of T-cell reconstitution after alpha-beta-depleted transplantation in children. This clonotype was recorded at least ten times. As it was prepared, the TCRbeta library received unique molecular identifiers. Each CDR3 protein gets one entry after TCRdb re-called the PCR reads with MiXCR. The table lists more than 90,000 distinct CDR3 sequences, 7.5% to 9.5% of them singletons. V lost 3 bases and J lost 14, with 14 bases in between. This CDR3 has 12 residues. The germline gives CDR1 MDHEN, CDR2 SYDVKM. V gene TRBV28 combines with J gene TRBJ2-1; D is undetermined. The sample was PBMCs from the stem cell graft donor, taken from the stem cell graft. This TCR was sampled from a human donor who donated a stem cell graft to a child with congenital amegakaryocytic thrombocytopenia. CDR3 loop: CASSFQLGLEFF. Written as DNA, the CDR3 is TGTGCCAGCAGTTTCCAACTGGGATTGGAGTTCTTC.